The 20 T cell receptor beta chains given below trace back to one sample, sequenced in a study of Ad26.COV2.S vaccination and SARS-CoV-2 variants. Generated by immunoSEQ multiplex PCR, the TCRdb table keeps only in-frame clones and is missing some. The sample lists around 300,000 clones; approximately 90% were seen once. Described treatment: around 19 received Ad26.COV2.S at low or high dose, single or two shots; about five received placebo; per-sample allocation not given. Samples came from day 63 after the first vaccine or placebo injection. The source material was peripheral blood, sampled in a trial of Ad26.COV2.S vaccine versus placebo. Receptors originate from a person between 18 and 65 years old who received the Ad26.COV2.S COVID-19 vaccine or a placebo.

This sequence joins TRBV11-3 and TRBJ2-4, with D possibly matching TRBD1 (5 bases). The length of the CDR3 is 17 residues. CDR1 is SGHNT and CDR2 is YENEEA in the germline V gene. Trimming took 5 bases from V and 1 from J, leaving 18 bases between them. The CDR3 DNA reads as TGTGCCAGCAGCCATAGCCCCGGCCCAGGGGCCAAAAACATTCAGTACTTC. This gives the protein CASSHSPGPGAKNIQYF.

The V and J genes are TRBV19 and TRBJ2-5; a possible D gene is TRBD1 (6 bases). The CDR3 is 15 residues long. V was clipped by 2 bases and J by 5 bases, with 15 bases between them. Germline V gene sequence: CDR1 LNHDA, CDR2 SQIVND (reference sequence). The CDR3 bases are TGTGCCAGTAGTATATTGGACAGCGCGCTGGAGACCCAGTACTTC. This codes for CASSILDSALETQYF.

The genes are TRBV9 and TRBJ1-4; D gene uncertain. CDR3 length: 15 residues. The germline V gene has CDR1 SGDLS and CDR2 YYNGEE. V was clipped by 4 bases and J by 6 bases, with 16 bases between them. The CDR3 reads CASSLRSWSDEKLFF. The CDR3 nucleotides read TGTGCCAGCAGCCTACGATCGTGGTCGGATGAAAAACTGTTTTTT.

The V and J genes are TRBV7-2 and TRBJ1-2, with D tentatively TRBD1 (5 bases). V was shortened by 5 bases and J by 7 bases, with 20 bases between the two germline ends. The CDR3 spans 15 residues. The germline V gene has CDR1 SGHTA and CDR2 FQGNSA. The CDR3 sequence is CASSPLARTGGGYTF. The CDR3 DNA reads TGTGCCAGCAGCCCGTTAGCCCGGACTGGGGGTGGCTACACCTTC.

This clone was counted once. The chain employs TRBV9 and TRBJ2-7; D unresolved. Trimming stripped 7 bases from V and 3 bases from J, with 14 bases between. The CDR3 covers 13 residues. Germline V gene sequence: CDR1 SGDLS, CDR2 YYNGEE. CDR3: CASGRGPRYEQYF. The DNA for the CDR3 is TGTGCCAGCGGTCGTGGGCCCCGCTACGAGCAGTACTTC. Variable domain in full (rest from reference TRBV9 and TRBJ2-7): DSGVTQTPKHLITATGQRVTLRCSPRSGDLSVYWYQQSLDQGLQFLIQYYNGEERAKGNILERFSAQQFPDLHSELNLSSLELGDSALYFCASGRGPRYEQYFGPGTRLTVT.

The chain is built from TRBV6-2 or TRBV6-3 and TRBJ1-2; TRBD1 is a possible D gene (5 bases). The V and J ends lost 2 bases and 2 bases respectively, with 12 bases between them. This CDR3 has 15 residues. Germline loops: CDR1 MNHEY, CDR2 SVGEGT. CDR3 region: CASSYRPGQNYGYTF. The CDR3 coding sequence is TGTGCCAGCAGTTACAGGCCAGGGCAAAACTATGGCTACACCTTC.

The V and J genes are TRBV5-6 and TRBJ2-3; 8 bases fit TRBD2. V was clipped by 0 bases and J by 5 bases; unmatched bases: 11. Germline assignment: CDR1 SGHDT and CDR2 YYEEEE. The CDR3 runs to 17 residues. CDR3 sequence reads: CASSLARFGLALDTQYF. Here the CDR3 DNA reads TGTGCCAGCAGCTTGGCGAGGTTTGGACTAGCATTAGATACGCAGTATTTT.

The chain carries TRBV7-3 and TRBJ2-3; 10 bases are shared with TRBD2. After removal of 5 bases from V and 9 bases from J, the junction contained 8 bases not matched to a gene. There are 14 residues in the CDR3. Germline loops: CDR1 SGHTA, CDR2 FQGTGA. DNA for the CDR3: TGTGCCAGCAGCGAGGGTCTAGCGGGGGTAACGCAGTATTTT. This codes for CASSEGLAGVTQYF.

The rearrangement joins TRBV28 to TRBJ1-2; D uncertain. The CDR3 consists of 15 residues. Germline CDR1 MDHEN, CDR2 SYDVKM. V was pared by 4 bases and J by 2 bases, with 14 bases between. The chain's CDR3 is CASSSPGGENYGYTF. The CDR3, as DNA: TGTGCCAGCAGTTCACCAGGTGGGGAGAACTATGGCTACACCTTC.

V and J are TRBV5-1 and TRBJ2-3; TRBD2 matches at 12 bases. The CDR3 loop spans 16 amino acids. Germline lookup yields CDR1 SGHRS and CDR2 YFSETQ. The J segment lost 5 bases and the V segment lost 0 bases, leaving 4 bases of the junction unmatched. CDR3 nucleotides: TGCGCCAGCAGCTTGGCTTCGGGACTAGCGGGAGATACGCAGTATTTT. Translation gives CASSLASGLAGDTQYF.

This chain connects TRBV28 to TRBJ1-5; no definite D call. V was cut by 7 bases and J by 0 bases, with 13 bases left in between. The germline CDR1 and CDR2 sequences are MDHEN and SYDVKM. The CDR3 has 15 residues. CDR3 nucleotides: TGTGCCAGCACTGGGCCCTGGAGTAGCAATCAGCCCCAGCATTTT. It specifies CASTGPWSSNQPQHF.

With regard to this clone: A read error may account for a junction end that differs from germline. V usage is TRBV7-6 and J usage is TRBJ2-1; D is perhaps TRBD2 (6 bases). The CDR3 consists of 16 residues. Germline V gives CDR1 SGHVS, CDR2 FNYEAQ. This chain's CDR3 is CASSLAHGGSFNEQFF. The DNA for the CDR3 is TGTGCCAGCAGCTTAGCGCATGGAGGGTCCTTCAATGAGCAGTTCTTC. The whole variable domain, remainder taken from reference TRBV7-6 and TRBJ2-1, is GAGVSQSPRYKVTKRGQDVALRCDPISGHVSLYWYRQALGQGPEFLTYFNYEAQQDKSGLPNDRFSAERPEGSISTLTIQRTEQRDSAMYRCASSLAHGGSFNEQFFGPGTRLTVL.

CDR3 in amino acids: CASRNRNTGELFF. CDR3 nucleotides: TGTGCCAGCAGAAACAGGAACACCGGGGAGCTGTTTTTT. The J gene is TRBJ2-2, the V gene TRBV6-5; D gene unclear. Germline V CDR1 and CDR2: MNHEY, SVGAGI. The CDR3 extends over 13 amino acids. V shed 6 bases and J shed 1 base, with 6 bases lying between them.

The rearrangement joins TRBV19 to TRBJ1-1; D gene ambiguous. Germline V gene sequence: CDR1 LNHDA, CDR2 SQIVND (reference sequence). The CDR3 has 13 residues. V was clipped by 0 bases and J by 5 bases, with 7 bases between them. The CDR3 region is CASSIDGGTEAFF. CDR3 sequence (DNA): TGTGCCAGTAGTATAGATGGTGGGACTGAAGCTTTCTTT. The entire variable domain, with the rest obtained from reference TRBV19 and TRBJ1-1, is as follows: DGGITQSPKYLFRKEGQNVTLSCEQNLNHDAMYWYRQDPGQGLRLIYYSQIVNDFQKGDIAEGYSVSREKKESFPLTVTSAQKNPTAFYLCASSIDGGTEAFFGQGTRLTVV.

This chain connects TRBV19 to TRBJ2-2, with D perhaps matching TRBD2 (6 bases). Germline V CDR1 and CDR2: LNHDA, SQIVND (reference sequence). V lost 0 bases and J 4 bases, leaving 12 bases between the germline ends. The CDR3 runs to 16 residues. CDR3 bases: TGTGCCAGTAGTATAGACGGGACTGGGGTCACCGGGGAGCTGTTTTTT. It translates to CASSIDGTGVTGELFF.

The CDR3 DNA is TGTGCCAGCAGTTGGGAGGGAGAGACCCAGTACTTC. Protein: CASSWEGETQYF. The V and J genes are TRBV12-3 or TRBV12-4 and TRBJ2-5, with 7 bases that match TRBD2. This CDR3 region has 12 residues. V was pared by 4 bases and J by 4 bases, with 0 bases of the junction left unmatched.

This chain links TRBV18 with TRBJ1-2; 8 bases fit TRBD1. Trimming at V came to 5 bases and at J to 4 bases, leaving 0 bases not matched to a gene. The germline gives CDR1 KGHSH, CDR2 LQKENI. The CDR3 is made up of 12 amino acids. The CDR3 DNA reads as TGTGCCAGCTCAACAGGGGGCTATGGCTACACCTTC. Amino acid sequence: CASSTGGYGYTF.

This clone was counted a single time. The chain combines TRBV12-5 with TRBJ2-1, with 9 nucleotides matching TRBD1. The CDR3 contains 15 residues. The ends lost 1 base at V and 5 bases at J; junction bases unmatched: 3. CDR1 is LGHNT, CDR2 FRNRAP, per germline. CDR3 amino acids: CASGLARQGDNEQFF. CDR3 nucleotides: TGTGCTAGTGGTTTGGCCAGACAGGGGGACAATGAGCAGTTCTTC.

V is TRBV5-4 and J is TRBJ1-6; D may be TRBD1 (6 bases). Germline CDR1 SGHNT, CDR2 YYREEE (reference sequence). V gave up 0 bases and J gave up 13 bases, with 20 bases separating them. This CDR3 contains 16 residues. The CDR3 sequence: CASSLEGTNPLWPLHF. The CDR3 bases are TGTGCCAGCAGCTTGGAAGGGACAAACCCGCTTTGGCCCCTCCACTTT. Looking up the rest from reference TRBV5-4 and TRBJ1-6 gives the full variable domain: ETGVTQSPTHLIKTRGQQVTLRCSSQSGHNTVSWYQQALGQGPQFIFQYYREEENGRGNFPPRFSGLQFPNYSSELNVNALELDDSALYLCASSLEGTNPLWPLHFGNGTRLTVT.

The chain is built from TRBV6-4 and TRBJ1-6, with D unclear. Trimming shortened V by 3 bases and J by 8 bases, and 8 bases separated the two germline ends. The CDR3 sequence is 13 residues long. Germline V lookup: CDR1 MRHNA, CDR2 SNTAGT. As DNA, the CDR3 is TGTGCCAGCAGTGAACTGAAGGATTCACCCCTCCACTTT. Translated: CASSELKDSPLHF.